The rows below give T cell receptor beta chains drawn from one sample of a study of T cell changes during pregnancy in multiple sclerosis. Some clones are missing from TCRdb's copy, which holds only in-frame ones; the method was immunoSEQ multiplex PCR. The sample includes about 86,000 clones, around 93% of them seen just once. The source was peripheral blood, collected in the first trimester of pregnancy. These TCRs come from a female donor in good health, enrolled as a control in a pregnancy study. Each CDR3 is given without its conserved first and last residue.

CDR3aa | j_gene | v_gene
ASRTTGDYGYT | TRBJ1-2 | TRBV6-5
ASRNAQGPNSPLH | TRBJ1-6 | TRBV7-2
ASSWTHGGSTDTQY | TRBJ2-3 | TRBV2
ASTTGAGNIQY | TRBJ2-4 | TRBV25-1
ASSLGPTVGTGAFNQPQH | TRBJ1-5 | TRBV13
ASSTGTGMLHGYT | TRBJ1-2 | TRBV5-1
ASSEGDRGRRGTEAF | TRBJ1-1 | TRBV2
ASSRQFDEQF | TRBJ2-1 | TRBV4-1
ASRDRVISPLH | TRBJ1-6 | TRBV27
ASRSGAGPYEQY | TRBJ2-7 | TRBV5-4
ASSNKYKSRGRDTDTQY | TRBJ2-3 | TRBV27
ASSLIGTGTGNTIY | TRBJ1-3 | TRBV27
ASSLNSGGNSPLH | TRBJ1-6 | TRBV7-3
ASSIPSTEAF | TRBJ1-1 | TRBV5-1
ASSLGSLATYGYT | TRBJ1-2 | TRBV5-1
ASSPRQGNYGYT | TRBJ1-2 | TRBV7-9
ASYSGGSTDTQY | TRBJ2-3 | TRBV27
ASSFGQGDGYT | TRBJ1-2 | TRBV7-3
ASSASGSTVDTQY | TRBJ2-3 | TRBV9
ASSLSYRGEDEQY | TRBJ2-7 | TRBV27
ARSGGLGETQY | TRBJ2-5 | TRBV10-1
ASSRVSIEKLF | TRBJ1-4 | TRBV18
ASSVGQSSYNSPLH | TRBJ1-6 | TRBV5-6
AWGPGRPPYEQY | TRBJ2-7 | TRBV30
ASSQVWGHSNQPQH | TRBJ1-5 | TRBV28
ASREGRVFNQPQH | TRBJ1-5 | TRBV27
ATSSPRGGASDREQF | TRBJ2-1 | TRBV15
SARSGYGYT | TRBJ1-2 | TRBV20-1
ASSGYRGATNEKLF | TRBJ1-4 | TRBV5-6
ASIAPGHLTEAF | TRBJ1-1 | TRBV21-1
ASTGGQNEQF | TRBJ2-1 | TRBV4-2
AVGGGPYEQY | TRBJ2-7 | TRBV15
ASSAPRQTSGVNNEQF | TRBJ2-1 | TRBV2
SASLSEPQH | TRBJ1-5 | TRBV20-1
ASSVGVGPNTEAF | TRBJ1-1 | TRBV9
ASSSRSTGTEAF | TRBJ1-1 | TRBV28
ASSQLAERQTNYGYT | TRBJ1-2 | TRBV4-3
ASSPWGARRDEQF | TRBJ2-1 | TRBV7-2
ASSVSPGPLRGYT | TRBJ1-2 | TRBV6-4
ASRPGQGLGEQY | TRBJ2-7 | TRBV5-1
ASSLVVVGAGETQY | TRBJ2-5 | TRBV5-1
ASSQGNSGNEKLF | TRBJ1-4 | TRBV4-3
ASSPVLLAGYT | TRBJ1-2 | TRBV18
ASSREGGSSYEQY | TRBJ2-7 | TRBV4-1
ATQPTGVGQPQH | TRBJ1-5 | TRBV10-3
ASSLAAVGGPYEQY | TRBJ2-7 | TRBV5-1
ASSVQWASYNEQF | TRBJ2-1 | TRBV19
AGQGVLNSPLH | TRBJ1-6 | TRBV6-1
ASSTPGGSSTDTQY | TRBJ2-3 | TRBV19
ASSGGGTEAF | TRBJ1-1 | TRBV9
ASRDRQVPDTQY | TRBJ2-3 | TRBV11-2
ASSVGGQGVLGTEAF | TRBJ1-1 | TRBV9
ASSLLAGRGQETQY | TRBJ2-5 | TRBV4-2
ASSLTAGRGYEQY | TRBJ2-7 | TRBV7-2
ASSQSLTGGYSPLH | TRBJ1-6 | TRBV16
ASRTAPNTEAF | TRBJ1-1 | TRBV19
AWRTGVGYT | TRBJ1-2 | TRBV30
ASSLGGDGNTIY | TRBJ1-3 | TRBV28
ASSGTGSNQPQH | TRBJ1-5 | TRBV18
ASSLGTSLPETQY | TRBJ2-5 | TRBV7-2